This entry lists 21 T cell receptor beta chains sequenced from one sample in a study of cytomegalovirus exposure and HLA in healthy donors. PCR was performed using 60 Vbeta and 13 Jbeta primers. This table comes from immunoSEQ multiplex PCR, and its TCRdb copy is limited to in-frame clones, with some not included. The sample has approximately 190,000 clones; about nine tenths are singletons. Sequencing used PBMCs. The receptors originated from a boy between 2 and 10 years old in good health and CMV-seronegative.

This sequence joins TRBV25-1 and TRBJ1-2; no reliable D call. The germline V gene encodes CDR1 MGHDK and CDR2 SYGVNS. CDR3 size: 12 residues. V was clipped by 3 bases and J by 8 bases, with 10 bases between them. The CDR3 here is CASSETGNGYTF. The CDR3, as DNA: TGTGCCAGCAGTGAGACCGGGAACGGCTACACCTTC.

V usage is TRBV27 and J usage is TRBJ1-3; TRBD1 agrees at 7 bases. Germline V lookup: CDR1 MNHEY, CDR2 SMNVEV (reference sequence). The CDR3 has 15 amino acids. Losses at the gene ends were 4 bases for V and 1 base for J; bases not matched to a gene: 4. Written as DNA, the CDR3 is TGTGCCAGCAGTTCAATACAGGGGTCTGGAAACACCATATATTTT. Amino acids: CASSSIQGSGNTIYF.

The rearrangement joins TRBV10-3 to TRBJ1-4; TRBD1 matches 8 bases. The V gene's germline CDR1 is ENHRY and CDR2 SYGVKD. Unmatched junction bases numbered 6, after V lost 11 bases and J lost 4 bases. This CDR3 is built from 13 residues. The CDR3 coding sequence is TGTGCCGCCCAGGGGGCCCTTAATGAAAAACTGTTTTTT. Protein product: CAAQGALNEKLFF.

The chain uses TRBV27 and TRBJ2-1; 7 nucleotides agree with TRBD1. V dropped 4 bases and J dropped 4; count of bases not matched to a gene: 4. Germline CDR1 MNHEY, CDR2 SMNVEV (reference sequence). There are 14 residues in the CDR3. The CDR3: CASSSGGSYNEQFF. Written as DNA, the CDR3 is TGTGCCAGCAGTTCAGGGGGAAGTTACAATGAGCAGTTCTTC.

This clone showed up just a few times. The rearrangement links TRBV19 to TRBJ1-3; TRBD1 aligns across 7 bases. The germline V gene encodes CDR1 LNHDA and CDR2 SQIVND (reference sequence). This CDR3 region has 16 residues. V lost 2 bases and J lost 4; bases outside the gene matches: 8. The chain's CDR3 is CASSIRGDSLGNTIYF. DNA of the CDR3: TGTGCCAGTAGTATACGAGGGGACAGCCTCGGAAACACCATATATTTT.

CDR3 sequence reads: CASSERLAGGPHEQFF. DNA for the CDR3: TGTGCCAGCAGTGAGAGGTTAGCGGGAGGGCCCCATGAGCAGTTCTTC. The chain couples TRBV2 to TRBJ2-1, with 11 positions matching TRBD2. This CDR3 comprises 16 residues. V lost 3 bases, J lost 8 bases, and 9 bases stayed unmatched. Germline V gene lookup returns CDR1 SNHLY and CDR2 FYNNEI.

A single count supports this clone. The chain couples TRBV27 to TRBJ2-7; 8 bases agree with TRBD2. The germline V gene encodes CDR1 MNHEY and CDR2 SMNVEV (reference sequence). This CDR3 spans 14 amino acids. The trim removed 6 bases at V and 3 bases at J, leaving 7 bases unmatched. As DNA, the CDR3 is TGTGCCAGCAGACCTAGCGGGCGAAACTACGAGCAGTACTTC. Its protein is CASRPSGRNYEQYF.

The chain couples TRBV18 to TRBJ2-2; possible D gene TRBD1, 6 bases. Germline V gene sequence: CDR1 KGHSH, CDR2 LQKENI. This CDR3 is built from 15 residues. V gave up 6 bases and J gave up 0 bases, with 11 bases separating them. The chain's CDR3 is CASSRQAPNTGELFF. CDR3 sequence (DNA): TGTGCCAGCTCGAGACAGGCGCCGAACACCGGGGAGCTGTTTTTT.

The V and J genes are TRBV30 and TRBJ1-4; D call uncertain. The CDR3 consists of 14 residues. The germline gives CDR1 GTSNPN, CDR2 SVGIG (reference sequence). Trimming removed 1 base at V and 5 bases at J, with 11 bases between. The CDR3: CAWSAGRRNEKLFF. In DNA form, the CDR3 reads TGTGCCTGGAGTGCAGGACGGAGGAATGAAAAACTGTTTTTT. Filled out from reference TRBV30 and TRBJ1-4, the complete variable domain reads SQTIHQWPATLVQPVGSPLSLECTVEGTSNPNLYWYRQAAGRGLQLLFYSVGIGQISSEVPQNLSASRPQDRQFILSSKKLLLSDSGFYLCAWSAGRRNEKLFFGSGTQLSVL.

The chain employs TRBV7-9 and TRBJ1-3; 7 bases align to TRBD1. J was trimmed by 2 bases and V by 7 bases; bases with no gene match: 14. The CDR3 has 17 amino acids. CDR1 SEHNR and CDR2 FQNEAQ come from the germline V gene (reference sequence). The CDR3 spells CASNGQGEESPGNTIYF. CDR3 in DNA: TGTGCCAGCAACGGGCAGGGGGAAGAGTCTCCTGGAAACACCATATATTTT.

This chain connects TRBV30 to TRBJ2-1; the D is unclear. Germline V CDR1 and CDR2: GTSNPN, SVGIG (reference sequence). V shed 0 bases and J shed 8 bases, with 5 bases lying between them. This CDR3 spans 11 amino acids. CDR3 region: CAWSVSYEQFF. Here the CDR3 DNA reads TGTGCCTGGAGTGTTTCTTATGAGCAGTTCTTC.

The V and J genes are TRBV5-1 and TRBJ2-3; 10 nucleotides match TRBD1. CDR1 and CDR2 from the germline V gene are SGHRS and YFSETQ. After removal of 5 bases from V and 4 bases from J, the junction contained 4 bases not matched to a gene. The CDR3 loop spans 14 amino acids. CDR3 nucleotides: TGCGCCAGCAGAGGGGGACAGGGGTCAGATACGCAGTATTTT. It translates to CASRGGQGSDTQYF.

The chain has TRBV29-1 and TRBJ1-2; TRBD1 matches at 7 bases. This CDR3 contains 13 residues. Germline CDR1 and CDR2: SQVTM and ANQGSEA. The ends lost 7 bases at V and 4 bases at J; junction bases unmatched: 9. The CDR3 nucleotides are TGCAGCGGGCGACAGGGTGATGGCTATGGCTACACCTTC. Protein sequence: CSGRQGDGYGYTF.

This chain connects TRBV7-8 to TRBJ1-4; D might be TRBD1 (6 bases). Germline CDR1 reads SGHVS; CDR2 reads FQNEAQ. The CDR3 extends over 15 amino acids. Trimming left V 1 base short and J 4 bases short, with 10 bases between. CDR3 sequence (DNA): TGTGCCAGCAGCTTAGGATCAGGGGTTAATGAAAAACTGTTTTTT. It codes for CASSLGSGVNEKLFF. The whole variable domain, filled in from reference TRBV7-8 and TRBJ1-4, reads GAGVSQSPRYKVAKRGQDVALRCDPISGHVSLFWYQQALGQGPEFLTYFQNEAQLDKSGLPSDRFFAERPEGSVSTLKIQRTQQEDSAVYLCASSLGSGVNEKLFFGSGTQLSVL.

The chain combines TRBV19 with TRBJ2-7; D not certain. CDR3 length: 14 amino acids. From germline, CDR1 is LNHDA and CDR2 SQIVND (reference sequence). Deletions cut 4 bases from V and 1 base from J, with 11 bases between. In DNA form, the CDR3 reads TGTGCCAGTAGTACTAACAGTTTATCCTACGAGCAGTACTTC. Its protein product is CASSTNSLSYEQYF.

The chain has TRBV5-6 and TRBJ2-7, with a possible D match to TRBD2 (6 bases). The CDR3 runs 14 residues. V was clipped by 3 bases and J by 2 bases, with 12 bases between them. Germline V lookup: CDR1 SGHDT, CDR2 YYEEEE. CDR3 sequence reads: CASSWGDGAYEQYF. CDR3 in DNA: TGTGCCAGCAGCTGGGGGGACGGTGCCTACGAGCAGTACTTC. Combining the CDR3 with reference TRBV5-6 and TRBJ2-7 gives the whole variable domain DAGVTQSPTHLIKTRGQQVTLRCSPKSGHDTVSWYQQALGQGPQFIFQYYEEEERQRGNFPDRFSGHQFPNYSSELNVNALLLGDSALYLCASSWGDGAYEQYFGPGTRLTVT.

The CDR3 sequence: CASSWTERGRPYGYTF. The DNA of the CDR3 is TGTGCCAGCAGTTGGACAGAGCGAGGAAGACCCTATGGCTACACCTTC. The V and J genes are TRBV2 and TRBJ1-2; D is perhaps TRBD1 (6 bases). The CDR3 is 16 amino acids. V was pared by 5 bases and J by 4 bases, with 20 bases between. CDR1 is SNHLY and CDR2 is FYNNEI in the germline V gene.

The rearrangement uses TRBV4-1 and TRBJ1-5; D call uncertain. CDR3 size: 14 residues. Trimming removed 1 base at V and 9 bases at J, with 13 bases between. Germline V CDR1 and CDR2: MGHRA, YSYEKL. The DNA of the CDR3 is TGCGCCAGCAGCCAAGTGTCTCTACCTGGGCCCCAGCATTTT. This translates into CASSQVSLPGPQHF.

The chain employs TRBV15 and TRBJ1-2; 7 nucleotides agree with TRBD1. Germline V gene data show CDR1 as LNHNV and CDR2 as YYDKDF (reference sequence). V shed 3 bases, J shed 7 bases, and the junction held 17 bases outside the gene matches. This CDR3 region has 17 residues. The CDR3 region is CATSRGRTGQASLGYTF. Written as DNA, the CDR3 is TGTGCCACCAGCAGGGGCCGGACAGGACAGGCCTCTCTTGGCTACACCTTC. Full variable domain (remainder filled in from reference TRBV15 and TRBJ1-2): DAMVIQNPRYQVTQFGKPVTLSCSQTLNHNVMYWYQQKSSQAPKLLFHYYDKDFNNEADTPDNFQSRRPNTSFCFLDIRSPGLGDTAMYLCATSRGRTGQASLGYTFGSGTRLTVV.

The V gene is TRBV5-4, the J gene TRBJ2-7; D is unresolved. The CDR3 sequence is 13 residues long. The germline V and J ends were trimmed by 0 bases and 9 bases, with 13 bases remaining between them. CDR1 and CDR2 from the germline V gene are SGHNT and YYREEE (reference sequence). CDR3 DNA sequence: TGTGCCAGCAGCTTGGAACCAACCTCCGGGCAGTACTTC. This gives the protein CASSLEPTSGQYF. Full variable domain (missing parts from reference TRBV5-4 and TRBJ2-7): ETGVTQSPTHLIKTRGQQVTLRCSSQSGHNTVSWYQQALGQGPQFIFQYYREEENGRGNFPPRFSGLQFPNYSSELNVNALELDDSALYLCASSLEPTSGQYFGPGTRLTVT.

The chain carries TRBV28 and TRBJ1-1; D ambiguous. The V end lost 8 bases, the J end lost 3 bases, and 10 bases lay between the germline ends. This CDR3 contains 12 residues. CDR1 is MDHEN and CDR2 is SYDVKM in the germline V gene. CDR3: CASGLWYTEAFF. The CDR3 bases are TGTGCCAGCGGGCTGTGGTACACTGAAGCTTTCTTT. Together with reference TRBV28 and TRBJ1-1, the CDR3 gives the full variable domain: DVKVTQSSRYLVKRTGEKVFLECVQDMDHENMFWYRQDPGLGLRLIYFSYDVKMKEKGDIPEGYSVSREKKERFSLILESASTNQTSMYLCASGLWYTEAFFGQGTRLTVV.